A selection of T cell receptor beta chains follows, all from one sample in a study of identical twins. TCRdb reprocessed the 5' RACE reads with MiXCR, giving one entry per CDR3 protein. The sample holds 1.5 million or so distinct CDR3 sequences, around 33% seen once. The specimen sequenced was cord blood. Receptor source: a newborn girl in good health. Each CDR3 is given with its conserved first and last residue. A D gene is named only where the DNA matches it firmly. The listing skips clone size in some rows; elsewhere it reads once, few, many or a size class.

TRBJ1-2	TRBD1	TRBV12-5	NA	CASGLEGARGYTF	TGTGCTAGTGGTTTGGAGGGGGCGCGTGGCTACACCTTC
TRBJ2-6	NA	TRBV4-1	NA	CASSQDSFSGANVLTF	TGCGCCAGCAGCCAAGACAGCTTCTCTGGGGCCAACGTCCTGACTTTC
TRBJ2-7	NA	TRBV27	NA	CASSLYGGNHYEQYF	TGTGCCAGCAGTTTATACGGGGGAAACCACTACGAGCAGTACTTC
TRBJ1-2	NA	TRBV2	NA	CASSDGVGIGYGYTF	TGTGCCAGCAGTGACGGTGTTGGGATTGGATATGGCTACACCTTC
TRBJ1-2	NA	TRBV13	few	CASSLGEGTYGYTF	TGTGCCAGCAGCTTAGGAGAGGGAACCTATGGCTACACCTTC
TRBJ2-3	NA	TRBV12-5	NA	CASGHGGTDTQYF	TGTGCTAGTGGCCATGGGGGCACAGATACGCAGTATTTT
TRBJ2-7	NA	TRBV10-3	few	CAISEFSSYNEQYF	TGTGCCATCAGTGAATTTAGCTCCTACAATGAGCAGTACTTC
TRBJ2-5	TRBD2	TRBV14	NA	CASSQDPLRYLAVQETQYF	TGTGCCAGCAGCCAAGATCCTCTGAGGTATCTAGCGGTCCAAGAGACCCAGTACTTC
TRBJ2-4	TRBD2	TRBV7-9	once	CASSGTSGGHNEQYF	TGTGCCAGCAGCGGGACTAGCGGGGGGCATAATGAGCAGTACTTC
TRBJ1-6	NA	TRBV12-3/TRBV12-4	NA	CASSSRNNSPLHF	TGTGCCAGCAGTTCCAGGAATAATTCACCCCTCCACTTT
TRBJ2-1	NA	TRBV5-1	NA	CASSLRLGDNEQFF	TGCGCCAGCAGCTTGAGGTTGGGGGACAATGAGCAGTTCTTC
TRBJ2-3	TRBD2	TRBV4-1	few	CASSQEGLAVPDTQYF	TGCGCCAGCAGCCAAGAGGGACTAGCGGTGCCAGATACGCAGTATTTT